These T cell receptor beta chains were read from a single sample in a study of T cells in Graves' hyperthyroidism and ophthalmopathy. TCRdb ran MiXCR on the multiplex PCR reads and lists one entry per CDR3 protein. The sample carries about 260,000 distinct CDR3 sequences, over 20% recorded once. The source material was blood. The receptors stem from a man aged 30 to 39 with Graves' ophthalmopathy. The CDR3 runs from the conserved cysteine through the conserved F or W. D genes are given only for firm matches. A clone size is listed for some rows: how often the clone was seen (once, few, many), or a class if it is expanded.

j_gene	d_gene	abundance	v_gene	CDR3aa	CDR3nt
TRBJ2-4	TRBD1	.	TRBV4-1	CASSQTGTGPSPPLAKNIQYF	TGCGCCAGCAGCCAAACCGGGACAGGCCCCAGCCCCCCTCTAGCCAAAAACATTCAGTACTTC
TRBJ2-2	.	many	TRBV11-2	CASSLFRTANTGELFF	TGTGCCAGCAGCTTATTTCGGACAGCGAACACCGGGGAGCTGTTTTTT
TRBJ2-3	TRBD2	few	TRBV20-1	CSASRTSLSDTQYF	TGCAGTGCTAGCCGGACTAGTCTCTCAGATACGCAGTATTTT
TRBJ2-2	TRBD2	.	TRBV6-6	CASSYSGGVGGSLTGELFF	TGTGCCAGCAGTTACTCGGGGGGTGTCGGCGGGAGTTTGACCGGGGAGCTGTTTTTT
TRBJ2-7	.	.	TRBV29-1	CSVEGWGARAYEQYF	TGCAGCGTTGAAGGTTGGGGGGCGCGTGCCTACGAGCAGTACTTC
TRBJ2-7	TRBD2	.	TRBV10-3	CAISDYAPGSGYSYEQYF	TGTGCCATCAGTGACTACGCCCCGGGTAGCGGGTACTCCTACGAGCAGTACTTC
TRBJ1-4	TRBD1	few	TRBV5-1	CASSQGARAFEKLFF	TGCGCCAGCAGCCAGGGGGCCAGGGCCTTTGAAAAACTGTTTTTT
TRBJ2-4	TRBD2	.	TRBV7-8	CASSSTREGVQYF	TGTGCCAGCAGCTCAACGCGGGAGGGGGTTCAGTACTTC
TRBJ2-1	TRBD1	few	TRBV12-3/TRBV12-4	CASSSRTGSSYNEQFF	TGTGCCAGCAGTTCTAGGACAGGGAGCTCCTACAATGAGCAGTTCTTC
TRBJ2-7	.	.	TRBV20-1	CSAPQAERSNYEQYF	TGCAGTGCTCCACAAGCAGAGCGGAGCAACTACGAGCAGTACTTC
TRBJ2-1	.	.	TRBV7-6	CASSLTPRALSYNEQFF	TGTGCCAGCAGCTTAACCCCACGGGCTCTCTCCTACAATGAGCAGTTCTTC
TRBJ2-6	TRBD2	.	TRBV12-3/TRBV12-4	CASSLRTSGRRGSGANVLTF	TGTGCCAGCAGTTTGAGGACTAGCGGGAGAAGAGGCTCTGGGGCCAACGTCCTGACTTTC
TRBJ2-7	.	many	TRBV27	CASSLTGSEQYF	TGTGCCAGCAGTTTAACAGGTAGCGAGCAGTACTTC
TRBJ1-2	.	many	TRBV27	CASSSGDGPMGYTF	TGTGCCAGCAGTTCCGGGGACGGACCTATGGGCTACACCTTC
TRBJ1-2	.	.	TRBV19	CASSISLGGYTF	TGTGCCAGTAGTATATCATTAGGAGGCTACACCTTC
TRBJ2-3	TRBD1	.	TRBV6-1	CASSRNPGQGADTQYF	TGTGCCAGCAGCCGCAATCCGGGACAGGGGGCAGATACGCAGTATTTT
TRBJ1-5	TRBD1	many	TRBV2	CASSELQGGNQPQHF	TGTGCCAGCAGTGAACTCCAGGGGGGCAATCAGCCCCAGCATTTT
TRBJ2-5	TRBD2	few	TRBV28	CASTFLGGGQGETQYF	TGTGCCAGCACCTTCCTCGGGGGGGGCCAGGGGGAGACCCAGTACTTC
TRBJ2-7	.	.	TRBV6-4	CASRTGTDYEQYF	TGTGCCAGCAGGACAGGAACAGACTACGAGCAGTACTTC
TRBJ2-5	TRBD2	.	TRBV11-2	CASAPTSGNQETQYF	TGTGCCAGCGCGCCGACTAGCGGGAACCAAGAGACCCAGTACTTC
TRBJ1-2	TRBD1	few	TRBV2	CATSQGRYDGYTF	TGTGCCACCTCACAGGGGAGGTATGATGGCTACACCTTC
TRBJ1-4	TRBD1	.	TRBV3-1	CASSQDPTGNEKLFF	TGTGCCAGCAGCCAAGATCCGACAGGGAATGAAAAACTGTTTTTT
TRBJ2-1	TRBD2	.	TRBV20-1	CSAREPGTSEWGGPYNEQFF	TGCAGTGCTAGAGAGCCCGGGACTAGCGAGTGGGGTGGCCCCTACAATGAGCAGTTCTTC
TRBJ1-1	.	many	TRBV30	CAWSVGAEAFF	TGTGCCTGGAGTGTTGGGGCTGAAGCTTTCTTT
TRBJ2-7	TRBD2	.	TRBV11-3	CASSSSGRWYEQYF	TGTGCCAGCAGCTCCAGCGGGAGGTGGTACGAGCAGTACTTC
TRBJ2-5	TRBD2	many	TRBV6-2/TRBV6-3	CASSYVGTSSFQETQYF	TGTGCCAGCAGTTACGTCGGGACTAGCAGCTTTCAAGAGACCCAGTACTTC
TRBJ1-3	.	many	TRBV4-1	CASSQDPLDSRSGNTIYF	TGCGCCAGCAGCCAAGATCCCCTGGACAGCCGCTCTGGAAACACCATATATTTT
TRBJ1-5	.	.	TRBV27	CASSLSRGIQPQHF	TGTGCCAGCAGTTTATCGAGGGGGATTCAGCCCCAGCATTTT
TRBJ1-5	TRBD1	.	TRBV4-1	CASSPSGQGRNQPQHF	TGCGCCAGCAGCCCATCTGGACAGGGGAGGAATCAGCCCCAGCATTTT
TRBJ2-7	.	few	TRBV28	CASSWSGTPSYEQYF	TGTGCCAGCAGTTGGTCCGGGACACCCTCCTACGAGCAGTACTTC
TRBJ2-5	TRBD2	.	TRBV30	CAWSAPGLEVGTQYF	TGTGCCTGGAGTGCCCCGGGACTAGAGGTTGGGACTCAGTACTTC
TRBJ1-1	.	.	TRBV4-2	CASSQDVGVDTEAFF	TGTGCCAGCAGCCAAGATGTGGGGGTAGACACTGAAGCTTTCTTT
TRBJ2-1	TRBD2	few	TRBV7-7	CASSPHLAGGYGSYNEQFF	TGTGCTAGCAGCCCCCATCTAGCGGGAGGTTACGGCTCCTACAATGAGCAGTTCTTC
TRBJ2-5	.	few	TRBV19	CASSRQTRLQETQYF	TGTGCCAGTAGCCGGCAAACTAGACTTCAAGAGACCCAGTACTTC
TRBJ2-1	TRBD1	few	TRBV12-3/TRBV12-4	CASSFGQGASNEQFF	TGTGCCAGCAGTTTCGGACAGGGGGCAAGTAATGAGCAGTTCTTC
TRBJ2-1	TRBD1	many	TRBV11-2	CASSFPGTGYVLGDEQFF	TGTGCCAGCAGCTTTCCCGGGACAGGCTACGTTCTGGGCGATGAGCAGTTCTTC
TRBJ1-2	.	.	TRBV7-3	CASSLDHGPTYGHTF	TGTGCCAGCAGCTTAGATCATGGCCCCACCTATGGCCACACCTTC
TRBJ2-1	TRBD2	many	TRBV3-1	CASSGRGTSGSYNEQFF	TGTGCCAGCAGCGGTCGGGGGACTAGCGGGAGTTACAATGAGCAGTTCTTC
TRBJ2-6	.	few	TRBV20-1	CSASVGSGANVLTF	TGCAGTGCTAGTGTAGGATCTGGGGCCAACGTCCTGACTTTC
TRBJ2-1	.	few	TRBV27	CASSFARDLNNEQFF	TGTGCCAGCAGTTTCGCGAGAGACCTTAACAATGAGCAGTTCTTC
TRBJ1-3	.	few	TRBV20-1	CSAREFFSGNTIYF	TGCAGTGCTAGAGAGTTTTTCTCTGGAAACACCATATATTTT
TRBJ1-2	TRBD1	.	TRBV7-8	CASSLALGQGLGGYTF	TGTGCCAGCAGCTTAGCCCTGGGACAGGGGCTAGGAGGCTACACCTTC
TRBJ2-1	.	.	TRBV10-3	CAISGINYNEQFF	TGTGCCATCAGTGGGATAAACTACAATGAGCAGTTCTTC
TRBJ2-7	.	.	TRBV20-1	CSARPDFVYEQYF	TGCAGTGCTAGACCCGATTTCGTATACGAGCAGTACTTC
TRBJ2-4	TRBD1	.	TRBV4-2	CASSQEGTDILTKNIQYF	TGTGCCAGCAGCCAAGAAGGGACAGACATTCTAACCAAAAACATTCAGTACTTC
TRBJ2-7	.	many	TRBV28	CAATGGYEQYF	TGTGCCGCCACGGGCGGCTACGAGCAGTACTTC
TRBJ1-5	.	many	TRBV27	CASSPQGTHSNQPQHF	TGTGCCAGCAGTCCTCAGGGGACACATAGCAATCAGCCCCAGCATTTT
TRBJ2-7	.	.	TRBV20-1	CSARAPIKSPYEQYF	TGCAGTGCTAGGGCGCCGATCAAGTCTCCCTACGAGCAGTACTTC
TRBJ2-1	.	.	TRBV25-1	CASSEGGRGSYNEQFF	TGTGCCAGCAGTGAAGGTGGGAGAGGTTCCTACAATGAGCAGTTCTTC
TRBJ2-3	TRBD2	few	TRBV12-3/TRBV12-4	CASSASGRASDTQYF	TGTGCCAGCAGCGCTAGCGGGAGGGCCTCAGATACGCAGTATTTT
TRBJ2-1	.	.	TRBV5-5	CASSLEVAVYNEQFF	TGTGCCAGCAGCTTAGAGGTTGCGGTGTACAATGAGCAGTTCTTC
TRBJ1-3	.	many	TRBV20-1	CSASAGNTIYF	TGCAGTGCTAGCGCTGGAAACACCATATATTTT
TRBJ2-5	TRBD2	.	TRBV11-2	CASSYLAGGGETQYF	TGTGCCAGCAGTTATCTAGCGGGAGGCGGAGAGACCCAGTACTTC